Listed below are T cell receptor beta chains from one sample, sequenced in a study of T cell responses to AZD1222 COVID-19 vaccine. Produced via immunoSEQ multiplex PCR; TCRdb's table is partial and in-frame only. Among 150,000 to 200,000 clones, around 91% were seen once, and the ten largest hold 6.9%. This specimen was peripheral blood, taken on day 0 of AZD1222 vaccination. These TCRs come from an adult in good health. Each CDR3 is given with its conserved first and last residue. D genes are given only for firm matches. The listing skips clone size in some rows; elsewhere it reads once, few, many or a size class.

J,size,D,V,DNA,CDR3
TRBJ2-5,once,TRBD2,TRBV6-5,TGTGCCAGCAGTTTAGGACTAGCGGACCGGCCCCAGTACTTC,CASSLGLADRPQYF
TRBJ1-5,once,-,TRBV7-2,TGTGCCAGCAGACAATACGTCAATCAGCCCCAGCATTTT,CASRQYVNQPQHF
TRBJ2-3,-,TRBD1,TRBV11-2,TGTGCCAGCAGCTCCCCCGGGACAGACACAGATACGCAGTATTTT,CASSSPGTDTDTQYF
TRBJ1-4,-,TRBD1,TRBV18,TGTGCCAGCTCTCGGGACAGGGGGCAGGAAAAACTGTTTTTT,CASSRDRGQEKLFF
TRBJ2-5,-,-,TRBV24-1,TGTGCCACCGCCGACAACCAAGAGACCCAGTACTTC,CATADNQETQYF
TRBJ2-1,-,TRBD2,TRBV25-1,TGTGCCAGCAGTTCGGGTCCTAGCGGGGTCGGTGGTGAGCAGTTCTTC,CASSSGPSGVGGEQFF
TRBJ2-7,-,-,TRBV6-2/TRBV6-3,TGTGCCAGCAGTTACTCGATCCGGAACTTGTACTTC,CASSYSIRNLYF
TRBJ2-7,-,-,TRBV18,TGTGCCAGCTCACCACAGGCCGGGAGAAACTACGAGCAGTACTTC,CASSPQAGRNYEQYF
TRBJ1-2,-,TRBD1,TRBV6-5,TGTGCCAGCAGCCCCGGGACAGGAGGGAGTGGCTACACCTTC,CASSPGTGGSGYTF
TRBJ2-2,-,-,TRBV6-5,TGTGCCAGCAGTTACGTATATCCGCCGAACACCGGGGAGCTGTTTTTT,CASSYVYPPNTGELFF
TRBJ1-1,-,-,TRBV28,TGTGCCAGCAGGTCCGTAGGGGGGGCGAGGAGTGAAGCTTTCTTT,CASRSVGGARSEAFF
TRBJ2-3,once,TRBD1,TRBV9,TGTGCCAGCAGCGTAGGGCCGACAGGGGAGACAGATACGCAGTATTTT,CASSVGPTGETDTQYF
TRBJ2-5,-,-,TRBV5-4,TGTGCCAGCAGCGGCTCTCCCAGCAGACAAGAGACCCAGTACTTC,CASSGSPSRQETQYF
TRBJ2-7,once,-,TRBV6-5,TGTGCCAGCAGATACGGGACATCCGGCTCCTACGAGCAGTACTTC,CASRYGTSGSYEQYF
TRBJ2-5,-,-,TRBV13,TGTGCCAGCAGCATCGAGGGGGGCCCCCAAGAGACCCAGTACTTC,CASSIEGGPQETQYF
TRBJ2-2,-,TRBD2,TRBV7-9,TGTGCCAGCACCCGAAGCGGGGGGGCGCCTACCGGGGAGCTGTTTTTT,CASTRSGGAPTGELFF
TRBJ1-1,-,-,TRBV6-2/TRBV6-3,TGTGCCAGCAGTTACTCGAACAGGCTTGACGCTGAAGCTTTCTTT,CASSYSNRLDAEAFF
TRBJ2-1,-,-,TRBV19,TGTGCCAGTACCCAAGGGGGAGGACTAGGCCTTGAGCAGTTCTTC,CASTQGGGLGLEQFF
TRBJ2-7,-,TRBD1,TRBV6-2/TRBV6-3,TGTGCCAGCAGTTACCTACTCGGGACAGGAGCCTACGAGCAGTACTTC,CASSYLLGTGAYEQYF
TRBJ2-1,-,TRBD1,TRBV6-5,TGTGCCACCACCGGGACAGGGCATGAGCAGTTCTTC,CATTGTGHEQFF
TRBJ2-2,-,TRBD1,TRBV27,TGTGCCAGCAGTCAGGGGGCGATCGGGGAGCTGTTTTTT,CASSQGAIGELFF
TRBJ1-1,-,TRBD1,TRBV2,TGTGCCAGCAGTGATCAACCGGGACAGACAAAAGAAGCTTTCTTT,CASSDQPGQTKEAFF
TRBJ2-1,-,TRBD2,TRBV19,TGTGCCTCGACCCCACTAGCGGGGGTAAGGACCTACAATGAGCAGTTCTTC,CASTPLAGVRTYNEQFF
TRBJ1-4,-,-,TRBV19,TGTGCCAGTAGATGGGGTAATAATGAAAAACTGTTTTTT,CASRWGNNEKLFF
TRBJ1-2,-,TRBD1,TRBV5-6,TGTGCCAGCAGCTTGGGGACAGGGGTTGGCTACACCTTC,CASSLGTGVGYTF
TRBJ1-1,-,-,TRBV27,TGTGCCAGCAGTTTTTTGGACCGAACTGAAGCTTTCTTT,CASSFLDRTEAFF
TRBJ1-2,-,-,TRBV4-2,TGTGCCAGCAGCCCTTCGGACGCTAACTATGGCTACACCTTC,CASSPSDANYGYTF
TRBJ1-4,-,-,TRBV7-8,TGTGCCAGCAGCTCACAGAATCCTAAGACTAATGAAAAACTGTTTTTT,CASSSQNPKTNEKLFF
TRBJ2-2,-,-,TRBV5-4,TGTGCCACGGACAGACTGAACACCGGGGAGCTGTTTTTT,CATDRLNTGELFF
TRBJ1-6,-,TRBD1,TRBV4-1,TGCGCCAGCAGCCAAGATGTAACAGGGGGAAATTCACCCCTCCACTTT,CASSQDVTGGNSPLHF
TRBJ1-5,once,-,TRBV11-2,TGTGCCAGCAGCTTAGATTCAGGGGTCAATCAGCCCCAGCATTTT,CASSLDSGVNQPQHF
TRBJ1-4,-,-,TRBV29-1,TGCAGCGTTACCGGGAGAAGCGAAAAACTGTTTTTT,CSVTGRSEKLFF
TRBJ2-7,-,-,TRBV6-5,TGTGCCAGCAGTTACTCGGAGGGTTCCGAGCAGTACTTC,CASSYSEGSEQYF
TRBJ1-6,-,-,TRBV27,TGTGCCAGCAGTATCACAGTGTTCGGCAATTCACCCCTCCACTTT,CASSITVFGNSPLHF
TRBJ1-6,-,-,TRBV12-5,TGTGCTAGTGGTCCGGAAGGACGGAAATATAATTCACCCCTCCACTTT,CASGPEGRKYNSPLHF
TRBJ1-1,-,-,TRBV3-1/TRBV3-2,TGTGCCAGCAGCCAAGTCATCACCCCGGGAGCCACTGAAGCTTTCTTT,CASSQVITPGATEAFF
TRBJ2-1,once,-,TRBV7-3,TGTGCCAGCAGCTTGACTTTGGGCAATGAGCAGTTCTTC,CASSLTLGNEQFF
TRBJ2-3,-,-,TRBV5-1,TGCGCCAGCAGCTTGTTAAACACAGATACGCAGTATTTT,CASSLLNTDTQYF
TRBJ2-1,-,-,TRBV6-5,TGTGCCAGCTCAAGGACAGTGGGTTCCTACAATGAGCAGTTCTTC,CASSRTVGSYNEQFF
TRBJ1-1,-,-,TRBV10-3,TGTGCCATCAGTGTTGAAAGAGAGAACACTGAAGCTTTCTTT,CAISVERENTEAFF
TRBJ1-4,once,-,TRBV7-9,TGTGCCAGCAGCTTAGTTACGGGGAAACTGTTTTTT,CASSLVTGKLFF
TRBJ2-5,-,-,TRBV5-1,TGCGCCAGCACGAGCGGGACGGGGGCGGTGGGAGAGACCCAGTACTTC,CASTSGTGAVGETQYF
TRBJ1-1,-,-,TRBV30,TGTGCCTGGAGTGAAACAGGGAAAGCTTTCTTT,CAWSETGKAFF
TRBJ1-5,-,TRBD1,TRBV28,TGTGCCAGTAACCAGGGGGCTGGTCAGCCCCAGCATTTT,CASNQGAGQPQHF
TRBJ1-1,few,TRBD1,TRBV7-2,TGTGCCAGCAGTTACGACAGGGCGGGCACTGAAGCTTTCTTT,CASSYDRAGTEAFF
TRBJ2-3,once,-,TRBV29-1,TGCAGCGTTGTACGGCCTCGGGGCACAGATACGCAGTATTTT,CSVVRPRGTDTQYF
TRBJ2-2,-,-,TRBV25-1,TGTGCCAGCAGTGAATTGAACACCGGGGAGCTGTTTTTT,CASSELNTGELFF
TRBJ1-2,once,-,TRBV6-5,TGTGCCAGCAGTCACCGCCCCCCCCGAAGGGACGGCTACACCTTC,CASSHRPPRRDGYTF
TRBJ2-3,-,-,TRBV28,TGTGCCAGCAGTCCCCAGGGGGGGAACACAGATACGCAGTATTTT,CASSPQGGNTDTQYF
TRBJ1-6,many,-,TRBV2,TGTGCCAGCAGTCCGGAACAGGGTTTTCTGGGTTCACCCCTCCACTTT,CASSPEQGFLGSPLHF
TRBJ2-7,-,TRBD1,TRBV5-6,TGTGCCAGCAGCTTCCAGGGGGACGTGTGGTACTTC,CASSFQGDVWYF
TRBJ2-6,-,TRBD1,TRBV28,TGTGCCAGCAGTGGGACAGCTGGGGCCAACGTCCTGACTTTC,CASSGTAGANVLTF
TRBJ2-5,-,TRBD2,TRBV28,TGTGCCAGCAGTCCGGTGGGGGGGGTCCAAGAGACCCAGTACTTC,CASSPVGGVQETQYF
TRBJ2-2,-,-,TRBV6-4,TGTGCCAGCAGTGAGCGCTACTCGAACACCGGGGAGCTGTTTTTT,CASSERYSNTGELFF
TRBJ2-2,-,TRBD1,TRBV9,TGTGCCAGCAGCGTAGTCGGGACAGCCACCGGGGAGCTGTTTTTT,CASSVVGTATGELFF
TRBJ2-2,-,-,TRBV5-1,TGCGCCAGCAGCTTAGCTAGCTCGAACGGGGAGCTGTTTTTT,CASSLASSNGELFF
TRBJ2-2,-,-,TRBV27,TGTGCCAGCAGTTACCCTAACACCGGGGAGCTGTTTTTT,CASSYPNTGELFF
TRBJ2-3,few,TRBD1,TRBV19,TGTGCCAGTGGACAGGGAAGTTTTACAGATACGCAGTATTTT,CASGQGSFTDTQYF
TRBJ2-1,-,TRBD1,TRBV4-1,TGCGCCAGCAGCCAAGCTCCGCCGGGACAGACCAGCAATGAGCAGTTCTTC,CASSQAPPGQTSNEQFF
TRBJ2-3,-,-,TRBV10-3,TGTGCCACCGGAGGGACCTTTCCCACAGATACGCAGTATTTT,CATGGTFPTDTQYF